Each of the 24 T cell receptor beta chains below was sequenced from the same sample in a study of blood T cell repertoires in COVID-19. The assay was immunoSEQ multiplex PCR, and TCRdb's table has in-frame clones only and misses some. The repertoire holds about 170,000 clones, 70% to 90% seen once, with roughly 1.2% in the top ten. The sequencing sample was made of peripheral blood. Source of these receptors: a man aged 60 to 75 who had recovered from COVID-19.

The CDR3 here is CASSPIGQGTDTQYF. CDR3 nucleotides: TGTGCCAGCAGCCCAATTGGACAGGGGACAGATACGCAGTATTTT. The chain recombines TRBV27 with TRBJ2-3; 9 bases are a match to TRBD1. Trimming removed 6 bases from V and 3 bases from J; junction bases left unmatched: 7. The CDR3 loop spans 15 amino acids. The germline gives CDR1 MNHEY, CDR2 SMNVEV (reference sequence).

Concerning this clone itself: Distinct nucleotide sequences in the sample also encode this CDR3. This chain uses TRBV15 with TRBJ2-7; TRBD2 aligns across 7 bases. The ends lost 1 base at V and 1 base at J; junction bases unmatched: 4. There are 15 residues in the CDR3. Germline loops: CDR1 LNHNV, CDR2 YYDKDF (reference sequence). The CDR3 DNA follows: TGTGCCACCAGCAGAGGTGGGGGGGGGTCCTACGAGCAGTACTTC. Amino acids: CATSRGGGGSYEQYF.

This chain links TRBV27 with TRBJ2-1; 7 nucleotides align to TRBD1. CDR3 size: 13 residues. Looked up from germline, CDR1 is MNHEY and CDR2 is SMNVEV (reference sequence). After removal of 10 bases from V and 6 bases from J, the junction contained 9 bases not matched to a gene. The DNA for the CDR3 is TGTGCCACCCGACAGGGCCTCGTCAATGAGCAGTTCTTC. Translated: CATRQGLVNEQFF.

The CDR3 region is CASSPGDRDGYTF. CDR3 DNA sequence: TGTGCCAGCAGCCCGGGGGACAGGGACGGCTACACCTTC. The genes are TRBV7-9 and TRBJ1-2, with 9 bases lining up with TRBD1. The CDR3 loop spans 13 amino acids. Trimming took 5 bases from V and 8 from J; bases not matched to a gene: 6. Germline assignment: CDR1 SEHNR and CDR2 FQNEAQ (reference sequence).

The J gene is TRBJ2-2, the V gene TRBV3-1 (or the pseudogene TRBV3-2); D unclear. CDR3 length: 13 amino acids. V dropped 1 base and J dropped 5 bases, with 5 bases sitting between them. Germline loops: CDR1 LGHDT, CDR2 YNNKEL (reference sequence). The CDR3 region is CASSQAPTGELFF. CDR3 nucleotides: TGTGCCAGCAGCCAAGCCCCAACCGGGGAGCTGTTTTTT.

The chain has TRBV30 and TRBJ1-2; D not certain. Germline V gene data show CDR1 as GTSNPN and CDR2 as SVGIG (reference sequence). The ends were cut back, 2 bases at V and 10 bases at J, with 11 bases in the middle. This CDR3 is 11 amino acids long. The CDR3 DNA reads as TGTGCCTGGAGTCGGGGTGGGATCTACACCTTC. Translation gives CAWSRGGIYTF.

Here the CDR3 DNA reads TGTGCCAGCAGCTTAGATGGGCAGGCCCGAACTGAAGCTTTCTTT. Its translation: CASSLDGQARTEAFF. The chain uses TRBV7-8 and TRBJ1-1; D is unclear. CDR3 size: 15 residues. Germline V gene data show CDR1 as SGHVS and CDR2 as FQNEAQ. V was clipped by 1 base and J by 5 bases, with 14 bases between them.

The chain joins TRBV6-5 to TRBJ1-6; no firm D call. The CDR3 sequence is 12 residues long. V shed 7 bases and J shed 7 bases, with 8 bases lying between them. The germline gives CDR1 MNHEY, CDR2 SVGAGI. The CDR3 here is CASTSQNSPLHF. The CDR3 DNA follows: TGTGCCAGCACGAGCCAAAATTCACCCCTCCACTTT.

The V and J genes are TRBV3-1 (or the pseudogene TRBV3-2) and TRBJ2-5; no definite D call. The CDR3 contains 15 residues. The ends were cut back, 4 bases at V and 0 bases at J, with 12 bases in the middle. Germline lookup yields CDR1 LGHDT and CDR2 YNNKEL (reference sequence). Here the CDR3 reads CASSLTATDQETQYF. The CDR3 DNA reads as TGTGCCAGCAGCCTGACGGCTACAGACCAAGAGACCCAGTACTTC.

In its sample, this clone was seen a few times. The V and J genes are TRBV10-3 and TRBJ2-1; D perhaps matches TRBD1 (5 bases). The CDR3 has 12 amino acids. In germline, CDR1 is ENHRY, CDR2 SYGVKD. Trimming removed 3 bases at V and 8 bases at J, with 8 bases between. The CDR3: CAISDRVDEQFF. The CDR3 nucleotides are TGTGCCATCAGTGACAGGGTCGATGAGCAGTTCTTC.

The rearrangement links TRBV19 to TRBJ1-5; TRBD1 might be the D (5 bases). Looked up from germline, CDR1 is LNHDA and CDR2 is SQIVND (reference sequence). Trimming removed 5 bases from V and 5 bases from J, with 13 bases in between. There are 14 residues in the CDR3. Here the CDR3 DNA reads TGTGCCAGTAGTGGCTCAGGGTATGATCAGCCCCAGCATTTT. It codes for CASSGSGYDQPQHF.

This chain joins TRBV20-1 and TRBJ1-4; TRBD1 matches at 8 bases. Per germline, CDR1 DFQATT and CDR2 SNEGSKA (reference sequence). CDR3 length: 16 residues. Trimming removed 4 bases from V and 0 bases from J; junction bases left unmatched: 7. For the CDR3, the DNA is TGCAGTGCTATTGACAGGGGACCTGCAACTAATGAAAAACTGTTTTTT. Its translation is CSAIDRGPATNEKLFF.

The sample holds one count of this clone. The chain is built from TRBV7-9 and TRBJ2-4, with TRBD1 matching 10 bases. With 1 base clipped from V and 7 bases from J, the junction kept 1 base outside the gene matches. The CDR3 length is 14 residues. Germline V CDR1 and CDR2: SEHNR, FQNEAQ (reference sequence). The DNA of the CDR3 is TGTGCCAGCAGCTTAGGGGGACAGGGGAACATTCAGTACTTC. It specifies CASSLGGQGNIQYF.

The rearrangement joins TRBV18 to TRBJ2-3, with no clear D. The CDR3 covers 18 residues. Germline CDR1 KGHSH, CDR2 LQKENI. V lost 4 bases and J 0 bases, leaving 20 bases between the germline ends. This CDR3 reads CASSRTATQATSTDTQYF. CDR3 bases: TGTGCCAGCTCACGAACGGCGACCCAGGCCACTAGCACAGATACGCAGTATTTT.

The genes are TRBV19 and TRBJ2-3; 7 bases align to TRBD2. V dropped 4 bases and J dropped 1; count of bases not matched to a gene: 5. The CDR3 is 15 amino acids. CDR1 and CDR2 (germline): LNHDA, SQIVND (reference sequence). Written as DNA, the CDR3 is TGTGCCAGTAGTAGGGCTAGCGGAGGCACAGATACGCAGTATTTT. Its protein is CASSRASGGTDTQYF. Full variable domain (remainder filled in from reference TRBV19 and TRBJ2-3): DGGITQSPKYLFRKEGQNVTLSCEQNLNHDAMYWYRQDPGQGLRLIYYSQIVNDFQKGDIAEGYSVSREKKESFPLTVTSAQKNPTAFYLCASSRASGGTDTQYFGPGTRLTVL.

The chain couples TRBV11-2 to TRBJ2-7; TRBD2 matches at 8 bases. J gave up 2 bases and V 4 bases, and 13 bases lay outside the gene matches. Germline V gives CDR1 SGHAT, CDR2 FQNNGV. The CDR3 has 17 residues. The CDR3 sequence is CASSSSGAGTSPYEQYF. In nucleotides, the CDR3 is TGTGCCAGCAGCTCATCGGGGGCCGGGACTAGTCCCTACGAGCAGTACTTC.

The chain is built from TRBV6-6 and TRBJ1-6, with D tentatively TRBD1 (6 bases). The V end was cut by 6 bases, the J end by 12 bases, with 12 bases between. In germline, CDR1 is MNHNY, CDR2 SVGAGI (reference sequence). This CDR3 comprises 12 residues. The CDR3 sequence is CASRPYREPLHF. The DNA for the CDR3 is TGTGCCAGCAGACCATACAGGGAACCCCTCCACTTT.

The gene calls are TRBV6-5 and TRBJ2-3; D is perhaps TRBD1 (6 bases). The CDR3 length is 13 residues. Germline V gene lookup returns CDR1 MNHEY and CDR2 SVGAGI. Trimming cost V 7 bases and J 3 bases, with 11 bases left between them. The CDR3 loop is CASTKRGTDTQYF. The CDR3 nucleotides are TGTGCCAGCACCAAAAGGGGGACAGATACGCAGTATTTT.

Worth noting for this clone: This CDR3 is also generated by other DNA sequences in the sample. This chain uses TRBV7-9 with TRBJ1-4; possible D gene TRBD1, 5 bases. The V end lost 0 bases, the J end lost 7 bases, and 6 bases lay between the germline ends. In germline, CDR1 is SEHNR, CDR2 FQNEAQ (reference sequence). This CDR3 spans 13 amino acids. CDR3 DNA: TGTGCCAGCAGCTTAGCGGGGGGTGAAAAACTGTTTTTT. It translates to CASSLAGGEKLFF.

The chain combines TRBV7-2 with TRBJ1-1; D might be TRBD1 (5 bases). CDR3 length equals 12 residues. Germline V CDR1 and CDR2: SGHTA, FQGNSA. V was shortened by 5 bases and J by 11 bases, with 15 bases between the two germline ends. CDR3 DNA sequence: TGTGCCAGCAGCCCGGGGGTGGGATTCGCTTTCTTT. This sequence encodes CASSPGVGFAFF.

With regard to this clone: An end of the junction does not agree with germline; a read error may underlie this. The V gene is TRBV27, the J gene TRBJ1-1, with 7 bases identical to TRBD1. This CDR3 is built from 16 residues. Per germline, CDR1 MNHEY and CDR2 SMNVEV (reference sequence). The CDR3 DNA follows: TGTGCCAGCAGTTTTGAGGGGGCGCGAATGAAGACTGAAGCTTTCTTT. Its translation is CASSFEGARMKTEAFF.

The chain recombines TRBV2 with TRBJ2-1, with 7 positions matching TRBD2. In germline, CDR1 is SNHLY, CDR2 FYNNEI. The CDR3 is made up of 17 amino acids. V gave up 10 bases and J gave up 7 bases; unmatched junction bases: 22. CDR3: CATPGWASGERRNEQFF. The CDR3, as DNA: TGTGCCACCCCAGGATGGGCCAGCGGGGAACGCCGGAATGAGCAGTTCTTC.

In nucleotides, the CDR3 is TGTGCCAGCAGTCAGGCCAAAAACATTCAGTACTTC. Translating gives CASSQAKNIQYF. The chain employs TRBV6-2 or TRBV6-3 and TRBJ2-4; D remains ambiguous. The germline CDR1 and CDR2 sequences are MNHEY and SVGEGT. Trimming shortened V by 5 bases and J by 1 base, and 3 bases separated the two germline ends. There are 12 residues in the CDR3.

The J gene is TRBJ2-4, the V gene TRBV3-1 (or the pseudogene TRBV3-2), with D unclear. This CDR3 is built from 12 residues. V dropped 1 base and J dropped 8 bases, with 6 bases sitting between them. The V gene's germline CDR1 is LGHDT and CDR2 YNNKEL (reference sequence). CDR3 coding DNA: TGTGCCAGCAGCCAAGTTTCGGACATTCAGTACTTC. It is translated as CASSQVSDIQYF.